This entry lists 13 T cell receptor beta chains sequenced from one sample in a study of T cells in Graves' hyperthyroidism and ophthalmopathy (dated by TCRdb to between 2017 and 2020). The method behind the library was multiplex PCR. This sample was sequenced with an Illumina HiSeq 2000. The TCR beta CDR3 regions were amplified from RNA transcripts. For the first round of RT-PCR on the TCR CDR3, the HTBI primer set was used together with the Qiagen OneStep RT-PCR kit. The public reads were reprocessed in TCRdb via fastp at Q25 and MiXCR, keeping in-frame beta chains. Records with the same CDR3 protein are collapsed into one entry carrying the most frequent genes and DNA. The sample table holds nearly 750,000 distinct CDR3 sequences, of which roughly 32% were seen once. The ten biggest clones cover around 30% of the sample. Sequencing was performed on blood. The origin of the receptors is a woman aged 40 to 50 with Graves' hyperthyroidism.

This sequence joins TRBV7-9 and TRBJ2-7; D is uncertain. The ends were cut back, 1 base at V and 0 bases at J, with 10 bases in the middle. Germline V gene lookup returns CDR1 SEHNR and CDR2 FQNEAQ (reference sequence). This CDR3 spans 15 amino acids. The CDR3 region has the DNA TGTGCCAGCAGCTTAGAGACCATCACCTCCTACGAGCAGTACTTC. Protein: CASSLETITSYEQYF.

V gene TRBV19 combines with J gene TRBJ2-7, with D perhaps being TRBD1 or TRBD2 (5 bases each). CDR3 length: 16 amino acids. The ends were cut back, 4 bases at V and 0 bases at J, with 16 bases in the middle. Germline V CDR1 and CDR2: LNHDA, SQIVND (reference sequence). The CDR3 DNA is TGTGCCAGTAGTAGCCCCCGGGACGGATACTCCTACGAGCAGTACTTC. Its translation: CASSSPRDGYSYEQYF.

This chain connects TRBV6-1 to TRBJ1-5; D is unclear. Germline loops: CDR1 MNHNS, CDR2 SASEGT. V was pared by 5 bases and J by 5 bases, with 16 bases between. The CDR3 loop spans 15 amino acids. This CDR3 is CASSRGGSLDQPQHF. DNA for the CDR3: TGTGCCAGCAGTCGCGGAGGGTCCTTAGATCAGCCCCAGCATTTT.

This clonotype occurred a few times. One end of the junction varies from germline; a read error may be responsible. This sequence joins TRBV10-3 and TRBJ2-7; D is unclear. Germline CDR1 and CDR2: ENHRY and SYGVKD. This CDR3 comprises 13 residues. DNA for the CDR3: TGTGCCAGCAGTGAGTCCGATTCCTACGAGCAGTACTTC. Residues: CASSESDSYEQYF.

The CDR3 bases are TGTGCCGGTGTAGCGGGTTCGAACACCGGGGAGCTGTTTTTT. Translated: CAGVAGSNTGELFF. The chain combines TRBV19 with TRBJ2-2; 7 bases are a match to TRBD2. The CDR3 runs 14 residues. Trimming at V came to 11 bases and at J to 0 bases, leaving 6 bases not matched to a gene. The V gene's germline CDR1 is LNHDA and CDR2 SQIVND (reference sequence).

This clonotype was recorded only once. A much more abundant neighbour one base away suggests this may be a read error. This chain joins TRBV12-3 or TRBV12-4 and TRBJ1-1; D remains ambiguous. CDR3 size: 13 residues. As DNA, the CDR3 is TGTGCCAGCAGTCAGCCTCAGAACACTGAAGATTTCTTT. As protein: CASSQPQNTEDFF.

This clonotype was seen ten or more times. The chain has TRBV29-1 and TRBJ1-2, with D maybe TRBD1 (6 bases). Germline CDR1 and CDR2: SQVTM and ANQGSEA. The V gene lost 5 bases and the J gene lost 10 bases, with 17 bases spanning the gap. The length of the CDR3 is 12 residues. The CDR3 protein is CSVQTGSGFYTF. DNA for the CDR3: TGCAGCGTTCAAACAGGGTCCGGCTTCTACACCTTC.

V gene TRBV29-1 combines with J gene TRBJ2-7; maybe TRBD2 (5 bases). Trimming took 8 bases from V and 2 from J, leaving 13 bases between them. Germline CDR1 reads SQVTM; CDR2 reads ANQGSEA. This CDR3 is 12 amino acids long. The CDR3 region is CSHGEGPYEQYF. As DNA, the CDR3 is TGCAGCCATGGCGAGGGTCCCTACGAGCAGTACTTC.

The chain carries TRBV10-3 and TRBJ2-7; D perhaps matches TRBD1 (5 bases). CDR3 length equals 17 residues. The V end lost 4 bases, the J end lost 4 bases, and 23 bases lay between the germline ends. CDR1 is ENHRY and CDR2 is SYGVKD in the germline V gene. The CDR3, as DNA: TGTGCCATCAGTGGGGGAACGCAGGGCCCAATTGGGTACGAGCAGTACTTC. Translation gives CAISGGTQGPIGYEQYF.

This clonotype was detected many times. The junction and the germline gene differ at one end; a read error may be behind it. The chain employs TRBV9 and TRBJ1-1, with D unresolved. The CDR3 is 14 residues long. Looked up from germline, CDR1 is SGDLS and CDR2 is YYNGEE. The CDR3 bases are TGTGCCAGCACTGCAAGGAACGGGAACCCTGAAGCTTTCTTT. Amino acids: CASTARNGNPEAFF.

The gene calls are TRBV2 and TRBJ1-3, with no clear D. The CDR3 totals 17 residues. Germline CDR1 and CDR2: SNHLY and FYNNEI. Between the trimmed V and J ends, which lost 4 bases and 3 bases, there was a span of 19 bases. CDR3 nucleotide sequence: TGTGCCAGCAGTGGGCCCTGGGGTCCCTACTTTGGAAACACCATATATTTT. It translates to CASSGPWGPYFGNTIYF. Full variable domain (rest looked up from reference TRBV2 and TRBJ1-3): EPEVTQTPSHQVTQMGQEVILRCVPISNHLYFYWYRQILGQKVEFLVSFYNNEISEKSEIFDDQFSVERPDGSNFTLKIRSTKLEDSAMYFCASSGPWGPYFGNTIYFGEGSWLTVV.

This clonotype was observed many times. The J gene is TRBJ1-4, the V gene TRBV4-3; D remains unclear. The CDR3 is made up of 13 amino acids. Trimming shortened V by 4 bases and J by 8 bases, and 11 bases separated the two germline ends. The germline gives CDR1 LGHNA, CDR2 YSLEER. The CDR3 sequence is CASSLTPGEKLFF. CDR3 bases: TGCGCCAGCAGCCTGACACCCGGGGAAAAACTGTTTTTT.

The V call is TRBV12-3 or TRBV12-4, the J call TRBJ2-5; TRBD2 agrees at 8 bases. This CDR3 is built from 17 residues. J lost 5 bases, V lost 3 bases, and 14 bases had no gene match. CDR3 region: CASSFGLAGMDGETQYF. CDR3 nucleotide sequence: TGTGCCAGCAGTTTCGGTTTAGCGGGAATGGATGGGGAGACCCAGTACTTC.